This T cell receptor (beta chain) was sequenced in a study of chemoradiotherapy in HPV16-positive cancers. Concerning this clone itself: A read error may produce the germline difference seen at one junction end. This CDR3 is also generated by other DNA sequences in the sample.

Only in-frame clones appear in the TCRdb table, and some are missing; sequencing was by immunoSEQ multiplex PCR. The profile shows roughly 980 clones, around nine tenths of them singletons. This CDR3 comprises 14 residues. Per germline, CDR1 LGHNA and CDR2 YSLEER. Material: tumor tissue, obtained from a patient who underwent chemoradiotherapy. The genes are TRBV4-3 and TRBJ1-5; D gene unclear. The sequence was obtained from a human donor with HPV-associated anogenital cancer. CDR3 protein: CASSQDRTPRPQHF. CDR3 sequence (DNA): TGCGCCAGCAGCCAAGACAGAACGCCTCGGCCCCAACATTTT.